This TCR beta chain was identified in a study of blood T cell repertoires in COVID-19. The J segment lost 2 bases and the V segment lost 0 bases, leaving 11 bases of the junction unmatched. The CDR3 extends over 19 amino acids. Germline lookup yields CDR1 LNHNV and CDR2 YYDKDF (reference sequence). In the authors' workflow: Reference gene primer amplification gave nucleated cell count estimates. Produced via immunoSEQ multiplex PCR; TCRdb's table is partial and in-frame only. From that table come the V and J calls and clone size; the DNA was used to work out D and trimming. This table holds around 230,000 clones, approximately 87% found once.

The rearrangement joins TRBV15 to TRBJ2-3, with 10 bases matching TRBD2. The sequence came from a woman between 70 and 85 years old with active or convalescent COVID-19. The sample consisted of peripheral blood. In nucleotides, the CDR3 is TGTGCCACCAGCAGAGAACTAGGGACTAGCGATGATCCCACAGATACGCAGTATTTT. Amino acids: CATSRELGTSDDPTDTQYF.